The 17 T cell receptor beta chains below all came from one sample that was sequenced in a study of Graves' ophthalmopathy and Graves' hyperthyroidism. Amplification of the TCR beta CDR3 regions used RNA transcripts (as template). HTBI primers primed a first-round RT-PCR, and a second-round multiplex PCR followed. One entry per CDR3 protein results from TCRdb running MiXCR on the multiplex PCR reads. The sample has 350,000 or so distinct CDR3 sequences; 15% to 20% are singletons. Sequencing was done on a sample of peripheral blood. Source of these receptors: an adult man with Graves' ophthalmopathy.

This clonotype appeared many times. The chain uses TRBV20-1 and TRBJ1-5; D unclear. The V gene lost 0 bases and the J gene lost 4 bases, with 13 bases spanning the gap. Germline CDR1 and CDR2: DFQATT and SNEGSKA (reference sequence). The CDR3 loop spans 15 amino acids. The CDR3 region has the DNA TGCAGTGCTAGAGACCCATCCCCTCGGAATCAGCCCCAGCATTTT. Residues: CSARDPSPRNQPQHF.

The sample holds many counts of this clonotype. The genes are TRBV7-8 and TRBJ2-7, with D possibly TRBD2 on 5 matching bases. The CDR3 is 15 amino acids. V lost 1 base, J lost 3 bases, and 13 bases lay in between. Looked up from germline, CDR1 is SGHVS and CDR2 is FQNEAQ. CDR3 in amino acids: CASSLGRGFHYEQYF. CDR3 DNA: TGTGCCAGCAGCTTAGGACGGGGATTTCACTACGAGCAGTACTTC.

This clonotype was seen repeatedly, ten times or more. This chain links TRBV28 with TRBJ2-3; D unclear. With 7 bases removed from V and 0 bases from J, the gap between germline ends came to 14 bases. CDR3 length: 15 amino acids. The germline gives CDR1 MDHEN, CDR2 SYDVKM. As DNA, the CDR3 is TGTGCCAGCATTGAGTCAGCTCAAAGCACAGATACGCAGTATTTT. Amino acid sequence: CASIESAQSTDTQYF.

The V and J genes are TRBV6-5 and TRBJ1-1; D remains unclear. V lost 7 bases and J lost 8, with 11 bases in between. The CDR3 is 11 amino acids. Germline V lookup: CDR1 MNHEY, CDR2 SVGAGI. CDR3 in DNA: TGTGCCAGCATCGGAGGGAGCGAAGCTTTCTTT. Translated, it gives CASIGGSEAFF.

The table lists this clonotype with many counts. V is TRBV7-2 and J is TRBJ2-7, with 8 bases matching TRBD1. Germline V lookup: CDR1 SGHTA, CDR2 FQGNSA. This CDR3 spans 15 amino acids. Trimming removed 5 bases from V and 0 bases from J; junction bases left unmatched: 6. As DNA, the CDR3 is TGTGCCAGCAGCGACAGGGGACAAAGCTCCTACGAGCAGTACTTC. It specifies CASSDRGQSSYEQYF.

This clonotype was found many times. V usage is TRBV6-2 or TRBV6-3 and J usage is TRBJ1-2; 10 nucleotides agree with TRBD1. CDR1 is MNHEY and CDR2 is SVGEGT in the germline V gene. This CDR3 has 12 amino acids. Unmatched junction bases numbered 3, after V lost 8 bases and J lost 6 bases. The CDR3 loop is CASGTGANGYTF. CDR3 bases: TGTGCCAGCGGGACAGGGGCGAATGGCTACACCTTC.

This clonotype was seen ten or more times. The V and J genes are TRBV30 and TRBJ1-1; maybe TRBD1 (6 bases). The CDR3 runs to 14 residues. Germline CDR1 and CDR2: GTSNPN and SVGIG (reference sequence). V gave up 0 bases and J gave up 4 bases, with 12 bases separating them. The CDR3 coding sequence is TGTGCCTGGAGTGTAGTGGGGGCGCGCACTGAAGCTTTCTTT. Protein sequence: CAWSVVGARTEAFF.

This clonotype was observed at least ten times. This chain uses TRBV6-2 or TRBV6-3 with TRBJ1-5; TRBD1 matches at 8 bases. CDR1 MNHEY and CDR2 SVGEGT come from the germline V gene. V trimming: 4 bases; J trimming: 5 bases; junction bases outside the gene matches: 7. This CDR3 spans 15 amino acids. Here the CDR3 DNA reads TGTGCCAGCAGTTTGGCGACAGGGGTCCATCAGCCCCAGCATTTT. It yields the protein CASSLATGVHQPQHF.

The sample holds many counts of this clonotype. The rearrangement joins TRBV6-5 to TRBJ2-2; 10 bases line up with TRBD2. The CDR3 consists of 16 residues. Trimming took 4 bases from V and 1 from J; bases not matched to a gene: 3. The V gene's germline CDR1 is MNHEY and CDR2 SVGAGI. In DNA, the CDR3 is TGTGCCAGCAGTTTCCTAGCGGGGGAGAACACCGGGGAGCTGTTTTTT. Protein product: CASSFLAGENTGELFF.

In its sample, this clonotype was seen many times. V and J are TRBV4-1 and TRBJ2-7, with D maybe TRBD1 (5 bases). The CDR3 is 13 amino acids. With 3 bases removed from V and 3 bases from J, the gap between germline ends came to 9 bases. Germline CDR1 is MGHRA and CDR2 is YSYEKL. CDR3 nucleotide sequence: TGCGCCAGCAGCCACGAGACAGACTACGAGCAGTACTTC. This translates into CASSHETDYEQYF.

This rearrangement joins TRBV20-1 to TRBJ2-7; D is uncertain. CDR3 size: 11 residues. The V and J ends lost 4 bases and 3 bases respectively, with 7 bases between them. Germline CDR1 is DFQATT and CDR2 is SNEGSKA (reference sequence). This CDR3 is CSATHDYEQYF. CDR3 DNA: TGCAGTGCTACTCATGACTACGAGCAGTACTTC.

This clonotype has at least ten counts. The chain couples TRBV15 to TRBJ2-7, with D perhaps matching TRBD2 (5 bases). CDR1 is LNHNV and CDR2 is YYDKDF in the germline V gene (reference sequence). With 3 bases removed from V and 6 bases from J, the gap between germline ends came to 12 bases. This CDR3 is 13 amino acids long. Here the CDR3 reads CATSRKEVSEQYF. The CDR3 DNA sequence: TGTGCCACCAGCAGGAAGGAGGTGAGCGAGCAGTACTTC. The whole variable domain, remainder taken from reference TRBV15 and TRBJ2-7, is DAMVIQNPRYQVTQFGKPVTLSCSQTLNHNVMYWYQQKSSQAPKLLFHYYDKDFNNEADTPDNFQSRRPNTSFCFLDIRSPGLGDTAMYLCATSRKEVSEQYFGPGTRLTVT.

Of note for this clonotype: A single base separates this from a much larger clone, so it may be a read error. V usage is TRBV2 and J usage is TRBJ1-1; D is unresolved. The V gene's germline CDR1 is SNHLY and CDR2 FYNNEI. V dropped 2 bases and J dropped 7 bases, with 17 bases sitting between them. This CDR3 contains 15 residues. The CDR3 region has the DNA TGTGCCAGCAGTGAAAGTCCCGGGATAGGTTATGAAGCTTTCTTT. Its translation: CASSESPGIGYEAFF.

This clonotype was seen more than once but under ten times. DNA for the CDR3: TGTGCCAGTAGTTCCAGGATCAACACTGAAGCTTTCTTT. Its protein product is CASSSRINTEAFF. The V and J genes are TRBV19 and TRBJ1-1; no clear D. Germline lookup yields CDR1 LNHDA and CDR2 SQIVND (reference sequence). The V gene lost 5 bases and the J gene lost 2 bases, with 9 bases spanning the gap. CDR3 length: 13 residues.

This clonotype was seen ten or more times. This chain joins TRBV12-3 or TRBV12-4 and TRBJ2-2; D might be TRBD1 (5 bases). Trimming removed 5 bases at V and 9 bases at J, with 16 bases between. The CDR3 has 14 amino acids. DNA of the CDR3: TGTGCCAGCAGTACCGCTTGGGGCGAATGGGAGCTGTTTTTT. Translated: CASSTAWGEWELFF.

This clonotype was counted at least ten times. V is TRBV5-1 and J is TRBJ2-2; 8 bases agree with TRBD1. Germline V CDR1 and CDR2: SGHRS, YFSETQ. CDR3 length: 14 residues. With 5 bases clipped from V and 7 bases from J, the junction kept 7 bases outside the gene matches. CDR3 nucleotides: TGCGCCAGCAGGGACAGGGCTAGCGTCGGGGAGCTGTTTTTT. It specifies CASRDRASVGELFF.

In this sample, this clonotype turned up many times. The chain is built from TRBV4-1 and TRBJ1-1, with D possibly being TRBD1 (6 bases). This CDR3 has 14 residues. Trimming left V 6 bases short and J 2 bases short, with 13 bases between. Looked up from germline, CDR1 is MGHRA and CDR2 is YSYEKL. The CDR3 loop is CASSRQDLNTEAFF. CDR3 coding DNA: TGCGCCAGCAGTAGACAGGATCTTAACACTGAAGCTTTCTTT.